This T cell receptor (beta chain) emerged from a study of T cell responses to AZD1222 COVID-19 vaccine. Overall study results and limits: Clonal diversity may have been underestimated in mostly white British donors. Elevations in Spike-specific TCR breadth and depth followed administration of two AZD1222 doses. Of the AZD1222 recipients, only 5 or 6 were seropositive at baseline.

Clones were sequenced by immunoSEQ multiplex PCR, and TCRdb holds only the in-frame ones, with some missing. Of 85,000 to 95,000 clones in the sample, around 89% were seen once. V was pared by 5 bases and J by 2 bases, with 9 bases between. This CDR3 is 13 amino acids long. Germline V gene sequence: CDR1 SGHNT, CDR2 YENEEA. On this clone itself: The antigen remains undetermined. The same CDR3 also results from other DNA sequences found in this sample.

This sequence originates from an adult in good health. The chain recombines TRBV11-3 with TRBJ1-1; no clear D. The material sequenced was peripheral blood, taken on day 0 of AZD1222 vaccination. The CDR3 nucleotides are TGTGCCAGCAGCCTTACAGTTAACACTGAAGCTTTCTTT. Translating gives CASSLTVNTEAFF.